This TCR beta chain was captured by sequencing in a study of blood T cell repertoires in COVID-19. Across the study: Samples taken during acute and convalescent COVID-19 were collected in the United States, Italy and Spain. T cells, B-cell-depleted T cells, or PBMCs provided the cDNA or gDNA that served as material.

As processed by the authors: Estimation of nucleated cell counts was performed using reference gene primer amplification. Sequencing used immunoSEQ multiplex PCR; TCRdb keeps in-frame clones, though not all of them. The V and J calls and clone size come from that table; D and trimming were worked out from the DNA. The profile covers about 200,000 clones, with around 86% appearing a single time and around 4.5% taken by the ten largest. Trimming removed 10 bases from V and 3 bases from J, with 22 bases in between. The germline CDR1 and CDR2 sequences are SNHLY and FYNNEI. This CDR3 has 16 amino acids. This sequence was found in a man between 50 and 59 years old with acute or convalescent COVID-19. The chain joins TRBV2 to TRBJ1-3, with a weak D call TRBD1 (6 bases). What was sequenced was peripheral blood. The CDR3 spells CAIIPLNREIGNTIYF. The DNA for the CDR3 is TGTGCCATCATTCCCTTAAACAGGGAGATTGGAAACACCATATATTTT.